The present TCR beta chain was sequenced within a study of PD-L1 blockade in urothelial cancer. The overall study: Patients commenced atezolizumab in 2014, and it was given at 1,200 mg intravenously every 3 weeks. Per blood sample, T cells had a median of roughly 140,000.

The time point denotes: peripheral blood 6 weeks after treatment start. Note on this clone: Its specificity is unknown.

Notes on the study in general: Below-median TCR clonality that was measured in pretreatment blood predicted better survival.

Produced via immunoSEQ multiplex PCR; TCRdb's table is partial and in-frame only. Of around 38,000 clones detected, approximately 86% appear once; the ten largest clones hold about a quarter. CDR1 is MGHRA, CDR2 YSYEKL, per germline. The CDR3 spans 13 residues. V was cut by 4 bases and J by 5 bases, with 12 bases left in between. This TCR came from a man aged 60 to 75 with urothelial cancer. The chain is built from TRBV4-1 and TRBJ2-7; D might be TRBD2 (5 bases). Specimen: PBMCs, collected around atezolizumab (anti-PD-L1) treatment. The CDR3: CASSPILEDEQYF. The CDR3, as DNA: TGCGCCAGCAGCCCCATACTAGAAGACGAGCAGTACTTC.